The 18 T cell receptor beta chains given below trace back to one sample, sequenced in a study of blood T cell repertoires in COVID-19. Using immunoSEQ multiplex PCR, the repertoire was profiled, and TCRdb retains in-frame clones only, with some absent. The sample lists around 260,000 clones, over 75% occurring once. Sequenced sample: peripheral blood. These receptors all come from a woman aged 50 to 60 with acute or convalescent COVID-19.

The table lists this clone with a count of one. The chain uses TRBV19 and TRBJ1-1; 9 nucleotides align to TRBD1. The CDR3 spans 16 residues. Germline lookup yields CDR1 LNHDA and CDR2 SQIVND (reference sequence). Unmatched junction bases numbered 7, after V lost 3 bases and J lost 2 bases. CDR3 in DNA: TGTGCCAGTAGTATTTGGACAGGGGCCGTCAACACTGAAGCTTTCTTT. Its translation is CASSIWTGAVNTEAFF. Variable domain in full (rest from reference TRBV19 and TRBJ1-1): DGGITQSPKYLFRKEGQNVTLSCEQNLNHDAMYWYRQDPGQGLRLIYYSQIVNDFQKGDIAEGYSVSREKKESFPLTVTSAQKNPTAFYLCASSIWTGAVNTEAFFGQGTRLTVV.

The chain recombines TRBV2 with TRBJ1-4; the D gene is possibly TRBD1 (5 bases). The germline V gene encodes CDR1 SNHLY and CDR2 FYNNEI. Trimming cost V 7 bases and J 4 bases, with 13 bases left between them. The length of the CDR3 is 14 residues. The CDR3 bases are TGTGCCAGCACTGTAGGGGCGAATAATGAAAAACTGTTTTTT. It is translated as CASTVGANNEKLFF. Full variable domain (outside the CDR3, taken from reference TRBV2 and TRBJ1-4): EPEVTQTPSHQVTQMGQEVILRCVPISNHLYFYWYRQILGQKVEFLVSFYNNEISEKSEIFDDQFSVERPDGSNFTLKIRSTKLEDSAMYFCASTVGANNEKLFFGSGTQLSVL.

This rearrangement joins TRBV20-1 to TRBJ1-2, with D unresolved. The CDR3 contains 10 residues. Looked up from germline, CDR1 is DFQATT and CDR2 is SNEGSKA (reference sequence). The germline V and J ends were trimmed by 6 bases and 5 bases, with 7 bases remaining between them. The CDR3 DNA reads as TGCAGTGCGCCCACTTATGGCTACACCTTC. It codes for CSAPTYGYTF.

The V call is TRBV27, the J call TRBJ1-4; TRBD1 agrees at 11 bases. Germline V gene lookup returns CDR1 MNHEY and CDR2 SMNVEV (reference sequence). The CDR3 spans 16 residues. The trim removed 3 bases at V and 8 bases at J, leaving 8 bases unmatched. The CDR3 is CASSLAGTGGWEKLFF. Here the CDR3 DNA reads TGTGCCAGCAGTTTGGCCGGGACAGGGGGTTGGGAAAAACTGTTTTTT.

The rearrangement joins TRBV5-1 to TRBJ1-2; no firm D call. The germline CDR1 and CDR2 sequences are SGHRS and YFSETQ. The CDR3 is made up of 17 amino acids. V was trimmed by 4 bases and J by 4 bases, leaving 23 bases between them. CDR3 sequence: CASSGLSSGPGGYGYTF. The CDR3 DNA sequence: TGCGCCAGCAGCGGACTATCCTCCGGGCCCGGCGGCTATGGCTACACCTTC.

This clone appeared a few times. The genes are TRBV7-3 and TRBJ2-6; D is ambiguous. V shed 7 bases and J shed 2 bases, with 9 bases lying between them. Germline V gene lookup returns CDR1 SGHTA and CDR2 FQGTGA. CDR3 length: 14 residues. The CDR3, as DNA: TGTGCCAGCACCCTGTCTGCTGGGGCCAACGTCCTGACTTTC. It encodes CASTLSAGANVLTF.

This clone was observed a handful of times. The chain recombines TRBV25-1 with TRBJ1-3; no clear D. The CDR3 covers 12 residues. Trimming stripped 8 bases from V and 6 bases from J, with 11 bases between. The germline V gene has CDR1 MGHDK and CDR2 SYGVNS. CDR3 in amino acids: CASASMINTIYF. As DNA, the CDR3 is TGTGCCAGCGCCAGTATGATAAACACCATATATTTT.

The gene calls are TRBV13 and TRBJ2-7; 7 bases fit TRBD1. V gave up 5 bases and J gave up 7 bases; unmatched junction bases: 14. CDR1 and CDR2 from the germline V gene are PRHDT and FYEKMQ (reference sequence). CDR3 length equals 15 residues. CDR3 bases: TGTGCCAGCAGCCCCCAGAGGTCCAGGGGGTTTGAGCAGTACTTC. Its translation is CASSPQRSRGFEQYF.

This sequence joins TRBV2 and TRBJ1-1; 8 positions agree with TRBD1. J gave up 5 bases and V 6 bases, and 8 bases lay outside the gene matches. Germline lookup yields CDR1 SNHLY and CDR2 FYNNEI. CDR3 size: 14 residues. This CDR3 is CASREQGGKTEAFF. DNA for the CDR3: TGTGCCAGCAGGGAACAGGGGGGAAAGACTGAAGCTTTCTTT.

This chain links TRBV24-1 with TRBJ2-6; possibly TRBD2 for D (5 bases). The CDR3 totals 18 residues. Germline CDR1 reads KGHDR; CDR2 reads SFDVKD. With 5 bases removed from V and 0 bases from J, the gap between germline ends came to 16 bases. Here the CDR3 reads CATSGTSGLTSGANVLTF. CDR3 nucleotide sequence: TGTGCCACCAGTGGGACTTCCGGGCTGACCTCTGGGGCCAACGTCCTGACTTTC.

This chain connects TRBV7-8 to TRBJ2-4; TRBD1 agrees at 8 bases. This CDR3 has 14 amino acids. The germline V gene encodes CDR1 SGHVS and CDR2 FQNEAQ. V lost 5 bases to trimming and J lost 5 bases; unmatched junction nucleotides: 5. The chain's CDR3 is CASSPGQEENIQYF. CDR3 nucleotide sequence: TGTGCCAGCAGCCCGGGACAGGAGGAAAACATTCAGTACTTC.

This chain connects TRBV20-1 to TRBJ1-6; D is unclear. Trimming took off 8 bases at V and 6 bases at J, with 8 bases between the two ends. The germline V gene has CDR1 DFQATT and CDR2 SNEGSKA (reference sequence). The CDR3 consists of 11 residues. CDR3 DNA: TGCAGTTTGCGGCCTAATTCACCCCTCCACTTT. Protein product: CSLRPNSPLHF.

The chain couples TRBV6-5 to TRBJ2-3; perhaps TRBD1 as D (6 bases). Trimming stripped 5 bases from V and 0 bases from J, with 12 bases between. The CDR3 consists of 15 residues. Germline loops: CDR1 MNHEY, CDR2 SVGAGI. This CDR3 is CASSPDRSSTDTQYF. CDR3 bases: TGTGCCAGCAGTCCCGACAGGTCTAGCACAGATACGCAGTATTTT.

The CDR3 DNA reads as TGTGCCAGCAGCTTATGGGGTGGGGCCAATCCTCTCACAGATACGCAGTATTTT. Translating it yields CASSLWGGANPLTDTQYF. The rearrangement joins TRBV7-3 to TRBJ2-3, with D perhaps matching TRBD1 (5 bases). Trimming stripped 2 bases from V and 2 bases from J, with 20 bases between. Germline V gene data show CDR1 as SGHTA and CDR2 as FQGTGA. The CDR3 runs 18 residues.

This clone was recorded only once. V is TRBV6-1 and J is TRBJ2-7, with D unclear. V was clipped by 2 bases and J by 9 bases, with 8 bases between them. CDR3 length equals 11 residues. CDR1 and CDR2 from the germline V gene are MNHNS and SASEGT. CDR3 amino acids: CASSELALQYF. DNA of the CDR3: TGTGCCAGCAGTGAATTAGCTTTGCAGTACTTC.

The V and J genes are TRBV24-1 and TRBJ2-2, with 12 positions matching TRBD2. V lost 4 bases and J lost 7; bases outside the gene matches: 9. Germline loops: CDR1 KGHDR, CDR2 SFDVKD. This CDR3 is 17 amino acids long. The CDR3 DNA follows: TGTGCCACCAGTGACTCTAGCGGGAGGGTAAGGTACGGGGAGCTGTTTTTT. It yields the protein CATSDSSGRVRYGELFF.

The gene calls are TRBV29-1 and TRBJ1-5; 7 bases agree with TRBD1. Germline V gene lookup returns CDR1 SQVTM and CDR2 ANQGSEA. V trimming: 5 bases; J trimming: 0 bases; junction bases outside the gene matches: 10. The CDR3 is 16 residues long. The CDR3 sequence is CSVSIGQANSNQPQHF. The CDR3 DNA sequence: TGCAGCGTTTCCATTGGACAGGCCAATAGCAATCAGCCCCAGCATTTT. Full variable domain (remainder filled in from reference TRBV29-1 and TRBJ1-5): SAVISQKPSRDICQRGTSLTIQCQVDSQVTMMFWYRQQPGQSLTLIATANQGSEATYESGFVIDKFPISRPNLTFSTLTVSNMSPEDSSIYLCSVSIGQANSNQPQHFGDGTRLSIL.

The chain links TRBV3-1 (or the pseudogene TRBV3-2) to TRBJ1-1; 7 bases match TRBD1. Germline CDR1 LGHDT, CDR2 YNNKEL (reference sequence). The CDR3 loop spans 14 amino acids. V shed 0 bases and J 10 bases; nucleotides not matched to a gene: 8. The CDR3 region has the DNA TGTGCCAGCAGCCAAGATCGTCAGGGGGACAGAGCTTTCTTT. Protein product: CASSQDRQGDRAFF.